This is a list of T cell receptor beta chains from one sample in a study of PD-1 blockade in classical Hodgkin lymphoma. Generated by immunoSEQ multiplex PCR, the TCRdb table keeps only in-frame clones and is missing some. The repertoire holds approximately 52,000 clones, with approximately 70% as singletons. The sample was peripheral blood mononuclear cells (PBMCs), taken before the second cycle of nivolumab. These receptors came from a human donor with classical Hodgkin lymphoma. Both conserved end residues are part of each CDR3. A D gene is named only where the DNA matches it firmly. Some rows have no size entry. The others give once, few or many, or a class for an expanded clone.

clone size: few; J gene: TRBJ1-2; V gene: TRBV6-1; D gene: -; CDR3 DNA: TGTGCCAGCAGTGTGTTACGTGACCCAACGTATGGCTACACCTTC; CDR3 protein: CASSVLRDPTYGYTF
clone size: few; J gene: TRBJ1-1; V gene: TRBV27; D gene: TRBD1; CDR3 DNA: TGTGCCAGCAGTTTAAGGGGGCACGCCAACACTGAAGCTTTCTTT; CDR3 protein: CASSLRGHANTEAFF
clone size: few; J gene: TRBJ1-5; V gene: TRBV19; D gene: -; CDR3 DNA: TGTGCCAGTAGTCTCCGGGGTACTAATGCCCATAGCAATCAGCCCCAGCATTTT; CDR3 protein: CASSLRGTNAHSNQPQHF
clone size: -; J gene: TRBJ2-2; V gene: TRBV6-6; D gene: -; CDR3 DNA: TGTGCCAGCAGATCCAGTTCGACCGGGGAGCTGTTTTTT; CDR3 protein: CASRSSSTGELFF
clone size: -; J gene: TRBJ1-2; V gene: TRBV7-9; D gene: -; CDR3 DNA: TGTGCCAGCAGCTTTCAGGGGTCTGGCTACACCTTC; CDR3 protein: CASSFQGSGYTF
clone size: -; J gene: TRBJ2-5; V gene: TRBV9; D gene: TRBD2; CDR3 DNA: TGTGCCAGCAGTGATAGCGGGAGAATTCAAGAGACCCAGTACTTC; CDR3 protein: CASSDSGRIQETQYF
clone size: -; J gene: TRBJ2-1; V gene: TRBV11-2; D gene: TRBD2; CDR3 DNA: TGTGCCAGCAGCTTAACCCTTTTAGCGGGGGAGCAGTTCTTC; CDR3 protein: CASSLTLLAGEQFF
clone size: -; J gene: TRBJ2-2; V gene: TRBV18; D gene: -; CDR3 DNA: TGTGCCAGCTCACCCTCGGCTAGATCCACCGGGGAGCTGTTTTTT; CDR3 protein: CASSPSARSTGELFF
clone size: -; J gene: TRBJ1-4; V gene: TRBV6-5; D gene: -; CDR3 DNA: TGTGCCAGCAGTTACGGGCAGTTTATTAATGAAAAACTGTTTTTT; CDR3 protein: CASSYGQFINEKLFF
clone size: -; J gene: TRBJ1-1; V gene: TRBV7-9; D gene: TRBD1; CDR3 DNA: TGTGCCAGCAGCTTATCCCGGGACAGGGGTGAAGCTTTCTTT; CDR3 protein: CASSLSRDRGEAFF
clone size: -; J gene: TRBJ2-7; V gene: TRBV25-1; D gene: TRBD1; CDR3 DNA: TGTGCCAGCAGCCCCCCTGGGACAGTCGGCTCCTACGAGCAGTACTTC; CDR3 protein: CASSPPGTVGSYEQYF
clone size: -; J gene: TRBJ1-2; V gene: TRBV4-1; D gene: TRBD1; CDR3 DNA: TGCGCCAGCAGCCAAGTGTCGCAGGGGGCTGTCGGCTACACCTTC; CDR3 protein: CASSQVSQGAVGYTF
clone size: -; J gene: TRBJ2-7; V gene: TRBV4-3; D gene: -; CDR3 DNA: TGCGCCAGCAGCCAAGATGATCAACAGAGCTACGAGCAGTACTTC; CDR3 protein: CASSQDDQQSYEQYF
clone size: -; J gene: TRBJ2-7; V gene: TRBV5-1; D gene: -; CDR3 DNA: TGCGCCAGCAGCTTCTCGACTGTGTCTCGGGACGAGCAGTACTTC; CDR3 protein: CASSFSTVSRDEQYF
clone size: -; J gene: TRBJ2-3; V gene: TRBV5-6; D gene: -; CDR3 DNA: TGTGCCAGCAGCTTACGGACGCCCGATACGCAGTATTTT; CDR3 protein: CASSLRTPDTQYF
clone size: -; J gene: TRBJ1-6; V gene: TRBV9; D gene: -; CDR3 DNA: TGTGCCAGCAGCCCCGCGGCGACTGATTCACCCCTCCACTTT; CDR3 protein: CASSPAATDSPLHF
clone size: -; J gene: TRBJ1-2; V gene: TRBV7-8; D gene: -; CDR3 DNA: TGTGCCAGCAGCTTAGCCGGACGGATGAACTATGGCTACACCTTC; CDR3 protein: CASSLAGRMNYGYTF
clone size: -; J gene: TRBJ2-7; V gene: TRBV6-6; D gene: -; CDR3 DNA: TGTGCCAGCAGTCTGAAGGTTACCTACGAGCAGTACTTC; CDR3 protein: CASSLKVTYEQYF
clone size: once; J gene: TRBJ2-2; V gene: TRBV7-9; D gene: -; CDR3 DNA: TGTGCCAGCAGCTCACAACTCCTTTCTCCAGGGTTCACCGGGGAGCTGTTTTTT; CDR3 protein: CASSSQLLSPGFTGELFF
clone size: -; J gene: TRBJ2-1; V gene: TRBV6-5; D gene: -; CDR3 DNA: TGTGCCAGCAGTTACCAACAGAATGAGCAGTTCTTC; CDR3 protein: CASSYQQNEQFF
clone size: -; J gene: TRBJ2-7; V gene: TRBV7-2; D gene: -; CDR3 DNA: TGTGCCAGCAGCTTAGTGGGGGGCGGCATGCGGGCCGAGCAGTACTTC; CDR3 protein: CASSLVGGGMRAEQYF
clone size: -; J gene: TRBJ2-3; V gene: TRBV27; D gene: TRBD2; CDR3 DNA: TGTGCCAGCAGTTTGGGGGGGGGAGCAGATACGCAGTATTTT; CDR3 protein: CASSLGGGADTQYF
clone size: -; J gene: TRBJ2-3; V gene: TRBV4-1; D gene: -; CDR3 DNA: TGCGCCAGCAGCCAACGGGGACCAGATACGCAGTATTTT; CDR3 protein: CASSQRGPDTQYF
clone size: -; J gene: TRBJ1-3; V gene: TRBV6-5; D gene: -; CDR3 DNA: TGTGCCAGCAGTCCAGGAATCTCTGGAAACACCATATATTTT; CDR3 protein: CASSPGISGNTIYF
clone size: -; J gene: TRBJ1-3; V gene: TRBV7-6; D gene: -; CDR3 DNA: TGTGCCAGCAGTTCGGGACATGCCTCTGGAAACACCATATATTTT; CDR3 protein: CASSSGHASGNTIYF
clone size: -; J gene: TRBJ2-7; V gene: TRBV28; D gene: TRBD2; CDR3 DNA: TGTGCCAGTAGATTGGGACTAGCGGGGGCCTACGAGCAGTACTTC; CDR3 protein: CASRLGLAGAYEQYF
clone size: -; J gene: TRBJ2-2; V gene: TRBV9; D gene: TRBD2; CDR3 DNA: TGTGCCAGCAGCGTAGGGCGGGAGACCGGGGAGCTGTTTTTT; CDR3 protein: CASSVGRETGELFF
clone size: -; J gene: TRBJ2-5; V gene: TRBV25-1; D gene: -; CDR3 DNA: TGTGCCAGCAGTACCCCAGGGGGGGGTACAGAGACCCAGTACTTC; CDR3 protein: CASSTPGGGTETQYF
clone size: few; J gene: TRBJ2-5; V gene: TRBV27; D gene: TRBD2; CDR3 DNA: TGTGCCAGCAGTTCCCGTGGACTAGCAGAGACCCAGTACTTC; CDR3 protein: CASSSRGLAETQYF
clone size: -; J gene: TRBJ2-3; V gene: TRBV28; D gene: -; CDR3 DNA: TGTGCCAGCATCCTGGGGGGGCAGGGGGACGCAGATACGCAGTATTTT; CDR3 protein: CASILGGQGDADTQYF
clone size: -; J gene: TRBJ2-7; V gene: TRBV5-6; D gene: -; CDR3 DNA: TGTGCCAGCAGCTTGAGGGGGGAGCAGTACTTC; CDR3 protein: CASSLRGEQYF
clone size: -; J gene: TRBJ2-7; V gene: TRBV7-6; D gene: -; CDR3 DNA: TGTGCCAGCAGCTTAGGAGGGTCCCCGGGACAAGGCTACGAGCAGTACTTC; CDR3 protein: CASSLGGSPGQGYEQYF
clone size: -; J gene: TRBJ1-4; V gene: TRBV7-9; D gene: TRBD1; CDR3 DNA: TGTGCCAGCAGCTTAGCGGGGACAGGCGAAAAACTGTTTTTT; CDR3 protein: CASSLAGTGEKLFF
clone size: once; J gene: TRBJ2-7; V gene: TRBV2; D gene: -; CDR3 DNA: TGTGCCAGCAGTGTTGGAGAAACCTACGAGCAGTACTTC; CDR3 protein: CASSVGETYEQYF
clone size: -; J gene: TRBJ1-5; V gene: TRBV2; D gene: -; CDR3 DNA: TGTGCCAGCAGCCTGAGGACCGTGATGAGCCAGCCCCAGCATTTT; CDR3 protein: CASSLRTVMSQPQHF
clone size: few; J gene: TRBJ1-5; V gene: TRBV6-5; D gene: -; CDR3 DNA: TGTGCCAGCAGGCACGGTGGGCAGCCCCAGCATTTT; CDR3 protein: CASRHGGQPQHF
clone size: -; J gene: TRBJ2-5; V gene: TRBV7-2; D gene: -; CDR3 DNA: TGTGCCAGCAGCTTAGCCAGGGCGGTAAAAGAGACCCAGTACTTC; CDR3 protein: CASSLARAVKETQYF
clone size: once; J gene: TRBJ2-3; V gene: TRBV10-3; D gene: TRBD1; CDR3 DNA: TGTGCCACCGGCGGACAGGGCGTTACAGATACGCAGTATTTT; CDR3 protein: CATGGQGVTDTQYF
clone size: -; J gene: TRBJ2-1; V gene: TRBV30; D gene: -; CDR3 DNA: TGTGCCTGGAGCCTCGGGACTCGCAATGAGCAGTTCTTC; CDR3 protein: CAWSLGTRNEQFF
clone size: -; J gene: TRBJ2-2; V gene: TRBV2; D gene: -; CDR3 DNA: TGTGCCAGCAGTGGTATCCCGGGCATCGGGGAGCTGTTTTTT; CDR3 protein: CASSGIPGIGELFF
clone size: -; J gene: TRBJ2-1; V gene: TRBV27; D gene: -; CDR3 DNA: TGTGCCAGCAGTTTTACAGGCAATGAGCAGTTCTTC; CDR3 protein: CASSFTGNEQFF